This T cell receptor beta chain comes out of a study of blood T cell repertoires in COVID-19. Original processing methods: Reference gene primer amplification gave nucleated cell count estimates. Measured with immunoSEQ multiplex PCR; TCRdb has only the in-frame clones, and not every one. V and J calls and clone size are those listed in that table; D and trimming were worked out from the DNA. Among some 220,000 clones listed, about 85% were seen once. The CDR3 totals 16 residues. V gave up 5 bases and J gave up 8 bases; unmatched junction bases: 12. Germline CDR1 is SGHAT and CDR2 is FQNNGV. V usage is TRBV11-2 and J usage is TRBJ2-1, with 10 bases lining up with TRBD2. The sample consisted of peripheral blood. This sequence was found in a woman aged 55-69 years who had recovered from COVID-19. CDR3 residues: CASSAPGLARLDEQFF. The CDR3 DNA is TGTGCCAGCAGCGCTCCGGGACTAGCGAGGTTGGATGAGCAGTTCTTC.